Reported below is one T cell receptor (beta chain). This sample stems from a study of blood T cell repertoires in COVID-19. Study details: Sites across the United States, Italy and Spain contributed samples from acute and convalescent COVID-19.

This CDR3 spans 12 amino acids. The trim removed 4 bases at V and 12 bases at J, leaving 4 bases unmatched. Germline V CDR1 and CDR2: KGHSH, LQKENI. The protocol was immunoSEQ multiplex PCR, while the TCRdb copy is restricted to in-frame clones and leaves out a portion. This table holds roughly 42,000 clones, 75% to 90% found once. The sample comprised peripheral blood. This chain connects TRBV18 to TRBJ2-1; the match to TRBD1 covers 9 bases. The source is a man aged 25-40 years with active or convalescent COVID-19. Here the CDR3 reads CASSLGQGSQFF. In nucleotides, the CDR3 is TGTGCCAGCTCACTGGGACAGGGTTCGCAGTTCTTC.